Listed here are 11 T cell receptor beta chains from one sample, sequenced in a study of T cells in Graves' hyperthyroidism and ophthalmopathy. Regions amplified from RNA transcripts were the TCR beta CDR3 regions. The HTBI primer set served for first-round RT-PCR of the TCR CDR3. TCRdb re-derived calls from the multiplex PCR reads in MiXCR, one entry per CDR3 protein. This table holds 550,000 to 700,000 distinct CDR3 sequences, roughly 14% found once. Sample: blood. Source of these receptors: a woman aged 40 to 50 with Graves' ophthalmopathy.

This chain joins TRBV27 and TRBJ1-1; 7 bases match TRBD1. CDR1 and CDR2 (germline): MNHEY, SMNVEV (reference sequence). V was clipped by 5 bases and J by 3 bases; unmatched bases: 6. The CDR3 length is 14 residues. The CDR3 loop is CASSAPGQDTEAFF. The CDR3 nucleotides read TGTGCCAGCAGTGCCCCCGGACAGGACACTGAAGCTTTCTTT.

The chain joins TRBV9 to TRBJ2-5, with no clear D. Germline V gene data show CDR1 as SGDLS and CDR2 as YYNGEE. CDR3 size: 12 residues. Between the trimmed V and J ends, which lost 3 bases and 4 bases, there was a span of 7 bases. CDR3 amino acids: CASSAPRETQYF. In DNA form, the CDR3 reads TGTGCCAGCAGCGCCCCCAGAGAGACCCAGTACTTC.

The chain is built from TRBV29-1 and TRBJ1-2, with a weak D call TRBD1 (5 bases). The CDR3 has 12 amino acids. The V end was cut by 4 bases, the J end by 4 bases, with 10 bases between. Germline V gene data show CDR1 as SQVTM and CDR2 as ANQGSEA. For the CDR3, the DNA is TGCAGCGTTGGGGGGGTCAGCTATGGCTACACCTTC. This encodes CSVGGVSYGYTF.

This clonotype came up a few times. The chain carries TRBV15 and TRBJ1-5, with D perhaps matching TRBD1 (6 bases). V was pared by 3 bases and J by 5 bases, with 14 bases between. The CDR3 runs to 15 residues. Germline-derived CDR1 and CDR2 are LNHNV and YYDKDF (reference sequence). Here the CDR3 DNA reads TGTGCCACCAGCAGGGGGGGGCGTGTGGATCAGCCCCAGCATTTT. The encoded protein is CATSRGGRVDQPQHF.

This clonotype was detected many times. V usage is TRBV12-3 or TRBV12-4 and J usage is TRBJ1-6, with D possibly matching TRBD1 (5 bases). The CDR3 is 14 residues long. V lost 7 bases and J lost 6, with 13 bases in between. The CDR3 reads CASTPEGVNSPLHF. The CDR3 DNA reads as TGTGCCAGCACCCCGGAAGGGGTTAATTCACCCCTCCACTTT.

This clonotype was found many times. CDR3 in DNA: TGTGCCAGCTCACCTCGGGACGGGAATCAGCCCCAGCATTTT. Protein: CASSPRDGNQPQHF. The chain links TRBV18 to TRBJ1-5, with D perhaps matching TRBD1 (5 bases). The CDR3 has 14 amino acids. CDR1 KGHSH and CDR2 LQKENI come from the germline V gene. The V and J ends lost 3 bases and 4 bases respectively, with 10 bases between them.

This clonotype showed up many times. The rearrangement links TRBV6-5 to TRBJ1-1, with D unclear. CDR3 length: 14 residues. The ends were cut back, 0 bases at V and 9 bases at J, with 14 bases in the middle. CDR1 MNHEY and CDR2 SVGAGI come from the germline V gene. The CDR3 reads CASSYSKGDYQAFF. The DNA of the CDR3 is TGTGCCAGCAGTTACTCGAAGGGAGACTACCAAGCTTTCTTT.

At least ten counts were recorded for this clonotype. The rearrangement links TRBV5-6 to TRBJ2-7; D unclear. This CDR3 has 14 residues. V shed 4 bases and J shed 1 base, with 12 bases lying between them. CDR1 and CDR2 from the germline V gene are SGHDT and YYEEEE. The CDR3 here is CASSPDHQSYEQYF. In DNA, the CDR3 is TGTGCCAGCAGCCCGGACCACCAATCCTACGAGCAGTACTTC.

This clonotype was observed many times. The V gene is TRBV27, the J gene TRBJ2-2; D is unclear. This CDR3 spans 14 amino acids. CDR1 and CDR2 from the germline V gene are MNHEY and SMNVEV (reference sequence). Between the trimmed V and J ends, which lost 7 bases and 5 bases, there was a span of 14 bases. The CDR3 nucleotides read TGTGCCAGCACCCTAATGTTGGGTACCGGGGAGCTGTTTTTT. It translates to CASTLMLGTGELFF.

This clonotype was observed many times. The CDR3 is CSARDMLAGGPWETQYF. The CDR3 DNA reads TGCAGTGCTAGAGATATGCTAGCGGGAGGGCCCTGGGAGACCCAGTACTTC. This chain joins TRBV20-1 and TRBJ2-5; TRBD2 aligns across 12 bases. The CDR3 loop spans 17 amino acids. Germline values: CDR1 DFQATT, CDR2 SNEGSKA (reference sequence). V was clipped by 0 bases and J by 5 bases; unmatched bases: 10.

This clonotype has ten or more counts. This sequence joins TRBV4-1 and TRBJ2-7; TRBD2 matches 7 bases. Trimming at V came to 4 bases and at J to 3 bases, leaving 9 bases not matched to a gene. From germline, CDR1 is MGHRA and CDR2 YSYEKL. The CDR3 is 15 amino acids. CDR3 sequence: CASSLRVTSVYEQYF. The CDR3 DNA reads TGCGCCAGCAGCCTAAGGGTAACTAGCGTCTACGAGCAGTACTTC.